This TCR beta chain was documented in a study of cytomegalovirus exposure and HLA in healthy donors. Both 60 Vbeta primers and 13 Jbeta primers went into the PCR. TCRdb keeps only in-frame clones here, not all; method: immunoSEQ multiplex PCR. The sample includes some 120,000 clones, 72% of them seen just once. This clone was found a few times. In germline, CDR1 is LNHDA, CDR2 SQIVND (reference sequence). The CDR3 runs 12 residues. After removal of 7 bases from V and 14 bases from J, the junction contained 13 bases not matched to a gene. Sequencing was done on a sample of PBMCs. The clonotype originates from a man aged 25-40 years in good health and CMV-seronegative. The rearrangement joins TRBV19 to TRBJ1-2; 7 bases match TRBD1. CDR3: CASNDNPGGKTF. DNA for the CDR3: TGTGCCAGTAACGATAACCCAGGGGGTAAGACCTTC.